This T cell receptor (beta chain) derives from a study of tumor-infiltrating lymphocytes in primary liver carcinoma. The CDR3 is made up of 14 amino acids. The V gene's germline CDR1 is SGHVS and CDR2 FQNEAQ. Trimming removed 0 bases from V and 10 bases from J, with 10 bases in between. Findings and caveats of the study: Overlap between tumor regions exceeded overlap of tumor with adjacent tissue or blood.

As concerns this clonotype: Its antigen remains unidentified. A much larger clonotype is one base distant, so this may be a read error.

Co-extracting RNA and DNA was done with roughly 17-34 mg of unsorted bulk tissue as input. Reverse transcription of around 0.45 ug total RNA with a constant-region primer produced TCR beta cDNA. It was through three nested multiplex PCR rounds of slightly modified ARM-PCR that TCR beta libraries arose. The opening two PCR rounds, around 9 cycles each, paired TRBV1-TRBV30 forward primers with a C-beta reverse primer. Via MiXCR, TCRdb re-called the multiplex PCR reads, giving one row per CDR3 protein. Of approximately 190,000 distinct CDR3 sequences listed, 85% were seen once; the top ten hold over 15%.

The source is a man aged 40-50 years with primary liver carcinoma and hepatitis B virus infection. The sample taken for sequencing was tumor tissue from primary liver carcinoma. The chain joins TRBV7-8 to TRBJ1-6; D remains ambiguous. The CDR3 coding sequence is TGTGCCAGCAGCTTAGCCGCAGAAAGGTCACCCCTCCACTTT. It is translated as CASSLAAERSPLHF.